This entry lists 16 T cell receptor beta chains sequenced from one sample in a study of T cell responses to AZD1222 COVID-19 vaccine. The repertoire was sequenced with immunoSEQ multiplex PCR; TCRdb's copy has only in-frame clones and lacks some. The top ten hold over 3.5% of the sample, which has about 55,000 clones, about 90% seen once. The sample in question was peripheral blood, obtained on day 0 of AZD1222 vaccination. All receptors derive from an adult in good health.

The table lists this clone with a count of one. This chain connects TRBV6-5 to TRBJ1-1, with D unclear. Germline lookup yields CDR1 MNHEY and CDR2 SVGAGI. Trimming removed 9 bases from V and 1 base from J, with 12 bases in between. There are 13 residues in the CDR3. CDR3 coding DNA: TGTGCCAGTTCTAGAGGGAAGAACACTGAAGCTTTCTTT. Translation: CASSRGKNTEAFF.

The chain uses TRBV18 and TRBJ1-5, with TRBD1 matching 10 bases. CDR1 and CDR2 from the germline V gene are KGHSH and LQKENI. With 5 bases clipped from V and 8 bases from J, the junction kept 12 bases outside the gene matches. This CDR3 region has 16 residues. The CDR3 loop reads CASSSTGTGVTEPQHF. In nucleotides, the CDR3 is TGTGCCAGCTCATCAACCGGGACAGGGGTGACGGAGCCCCAGCATTTT.

The chain is built from TRBV7-9 and TRBJ2-3; perhaps TRBD2 as D (7 bases). The V end lost 7 bases, the J end lost 0 bases, and 14 bases lay between the germline ends. The CDR3 runs 15 residues. The germline V gene encodes CDR1 SEHNR and CDR2 FQNEAQ (reference sequence). CDR3: CASIHGGPSTDTQYF. CDR3 in DNA: TGTGCCAGCATCCACGGGGGGCCCAGCACAGATACGCAGTATTTT.

CDR3 in amino acids: CASSLEGRGASYEQYF. The CDR3 DNA sequence: TGTGCCAGCAGCCTAGAAGGGCGGGGGGCCTCCTACGAGCAGTACTTC. V and J are TRBV3-1 (or the pseudogene TRBV3-2) and TRBJ2-7; the match to TRBD2 covers 8 bases. Germline V CDR1 and CDR2: LGHDT, YNNKEL (reference sequence). The CDR3 has 16 amino acids. Trimming took 4 bases from V and 0 from J; bases not matched to a gene: 8.

The chain uses TRBV7-2 and TRBJ2-7; 11 nucleotides align to TRBD2. Trimming took 4 bases from V and 4 from J; bases not matched to a gene: 6. Germline assignment: CDR1 SGHTA and CDR2 FQGNSA. The CDR3 spans 15 residues. CDR3 region: CASSSSGGPPYEQYF. CDR3 DNA sequence: TGTGCCAGCAGCTCTAGCGGGGGGCCCCCTTACGAGCAGTACTTC.

This chain connects TRBV7-2 to TRBJ1-2; no reliable D call. The CDR3 extends over 14 amino acids. Trimming removed 1 base at V and 4 bases at J, with 10 bases between. The germline V gene has CDR1 SGHTA and CDR2 FQGNSA. The CDR3 DNA is TGTGCCAGCAGCTTAGAGTCCCTCCTCTATGGCTACACCTTC. It specifies CASSLESLLYGYTF.

The rearrangement uses TRBV19 and TRBJ2-2; no clear D gene. V was trimmed by 3 bases and J by 0 bases, leaving 11 bases between them. Looked up from germline, CDR1 is LNHDA and CDR2 is SQIVND (reference sequence). CDR3 length: 16 residues. The CDR3 sequence is CASSIWHRANTGELFF. The CDR3 DNA sequence: TGTGCCAGTAGTATTTGGCACCGGGCGAACACCGGGGAGCTGTTTTTT.

The sample holds a few counts of this clone. The V gene is TRBV13, the J gene TRBJ2-7, with TRBD2 matching 11 bases. Germline-derived CDR1 and CDR2 are PRHDT and FYEKMQ (reference sequence). The CDR3 is 15 residues long. V gave up 5 bases and J gave up 1 base; unmatched junction bases: 4. CDR3 sequence reads: CASSPRTSGSYEQYF. The CDR3 DNA follows: TGTGCCAGCAGCCCCCGGACTAGCGGGTCCTACGAGCAGTACTTC.

This clone has a single count. The V and J genes are TRBV7-2 and TRBJ1-1; D gene unclear. The CDR3 consists of 12 residues. The V gene lost 4 bases and the J gene lost 7 bases, with 10 bases spanning the gap. The germline CDR1 and CDR2 sequences are SGHTA and FQGNSA. The CDR3 region is CASSSWTGEAFF. The CDR3 DNA is TGTGCCAGCAGCTCCTGGACGGGTGAAGCTTTCTTT.

The V gene is TRBV29-1, the J gene TRBJ1-5; the D is unclear. Germline CDR1 is SQVTM and CDR2 is ANQGSEA. This CDR3 has 13 amino acids. The germline V and J ends were trimmed by 1 base and 2 bases, with 6 bases remaining between them. CDR3 DNA: TGCAGCGTTGAAGTCGGGGGCAATCAGCCCCAGCATTTT. It encodes CSVEVGGNQPQHF.

This sequence joins TRBV7-9 and TRBJ1-4; D may be TRBD1 (5 bases). The germline CDR1 and CDR2 sequences are SEHNR and FQNEAQ (reference sequence). Trimming shortened V by 3 bases and J by 6 bases, and 8 bases separated the two germline ends. The CDR3 loop spans 13 amino acids. The CDR3 here is CASSFAGYEKLFF. Written as DNA, the CDR3 is TGTGCCAGCAGCTTTGCAGGGTATGAAAAACTGTTTTTT. The full variable domain, completed using reference TRBV7-9 and TRBJ1-4, is DTGVSQNPRHKITKRGQNVTFRCDPISEHNRLYWYRQTLGQGPEFLTYFQNEAQLEKSRLLSDRFSAERPKGSFSTLEIQRTEQGDSAMYLCASSFAGYEKLFFGSGTQLSVL.

This clone was detected only once. The chain employs TRBV4-3 and TRBJ1-2; D unresolved. The germline V gene encodes CDR1 LGHNA and CDR2 YSLEER. Trimming shortened V by 1 base and J by 6 bases, and 3 bases separated the two germline ends. The CDR3 length is 11 residues. In nucleotides, the CDR3 is TGCGCCAGCAGCCAAGGGGATGGCTACACCTTC. Translating it yields CASSQGDGYTF.

This rearrangement joins TRBV20-1 to TRBJ1-2, with TRBD1 as a possible D gene (5 bases). The V end lost 3 bases, the J end lost 3 bases, and 17 bases lay between the germline ends. There are 15 residues in the CDR3. The V gene's germline CDR1 is DFQATT and CDR2 SNEGSKA (reference sequence). CDR3 DNA: TGCAGTGCTAGTCGGAGGGCGCGGGGCGACTATGGCTACACCTTC. Translated: CSASRRARGDYGYTF.

This clone has more than one count but fewer than ten. The chain has TRBV7-2 and TRBJ1-5; D gene ambiguous. V was trimmed by 1 base and J by 2 bases, leaving 12 bases between them. Germline V lookup: CDR1 SGHTA, CDR2 FQGNSA. The length of the CDR3 is 16 residues. The DNA for the CDR3 is TGTGCCAGCAGCTTAGGCCTGCCCTGGGGCAATCAGCCCCAGCATTTT. Translating gives CASSLGLPWGNQPQHF. The whole variable domain, remainder taken from reference TRBV7-2 and TRBJ1-5, is GAGVSQSPSNKVTEKGKDVELRCDPISGHTALYWYRQSLGQGLEFLIYFQGNSAPDKSGLPSDRFSAERTGGSVSTLTIQRTQQEDSAVYLCASSLGLPWGNQPQHFGDGTRLSIL.

This rearrangement joins TRBV3-1 (or the pseudogene TRBV3-2) to TRBJ1-3; D is uncertain. There are 13 residues in the CDR3. Trimming stripped 3 bases from V and 4 bases from J, with 7 bases between. Germline CDR1 reads LGHDT; CDR2 reads YNNKEL (reference sequence). The CDR3 DNA reads as TGTGCCAGCAGCCATGACATGGGAAACACCATATATTTT. It specifies CASSHDMGNTIYF.

The chain is built from TRBV28 and TRBJ1-2; D gene uncertain. V lost 4 bases, J lost 7 bases, and 7 bases lay in between. CDR1 is MDHEN, CDR2 SYDVKM, per germline. This CDR3 has 11 residues. This CDR3 reads CASSWVTGYTF. Here the CDR3 DNA reads TGTGCCAGCAGTTGGGTAACTGGCTACACCTTC.